These 25 T cell receptor beta chains share one sample of origin, sequenced in a study of shared clonotypes between healthy human individuals. Measured with immunoSEQ multiplex PCR; TCRdb has only the in-frame clones, and not every one. This repertoire shows about 480,000 clones, around 74% found once; its top ten account for approximately 12%. Input material: PBMCs. The receptors shown here come from a middle-aged woman in good health. Some clones in this sample may be carry-over from other donors' samples.

This sequence joins TRBV6-1 and TRBJ2-7, with 8 bases identical to TRBD1. The V gene end was trimmed by 5 bases and the J gene end by 3 bases; junction bases not matched to a gene: 9. From germline, CDR1 is MNHNS and CDR2 SASEGT. This CDR3 spans 15 amino acids. CDR3 coding DNA: TGTGCCAGCAGTTCATCGGCAGGGGGCTTCTACGAGCAGTACTTC. Translating gives CASSSSAGGFYEQYF.

This chain joins TRBV18 and TRBJ2-1; 12 bases line up with TRBD1. CDR3 size: 16 residues. The trim removed 2 bases at V and 6 bases at J, leaving 5 bases unmatched. Germline V gene lookup returns CDR1 KGHSH and CDR2 LQKENI. The chain's CDR3 is CASSPSGTGGPNEQFF. DNA for the CDR3: TGTGCCAGCTCACCATCCGGGACAGGGGGCCCCAATGAGCAGTTCTTC. Full variable domain (outside the CDR3, taken from reference TRBV18 and TRBJ2-1): NAGVMQNPRHLVRRRGQEARLRCSPMKGHSHVYWYRQLPEEGLKFMVYLQKENIIDESGMPKERFSAEFPKEGPSILRIQQVVRGDSAAYFCASSPSGTGGPNEQFFGPGTRLTVL.

Turning to this clone: Germline and junction disagree at one end, which may indicate a read error. The chain combines TRBV7-2 with TRBJ2-5; 7 bases match TRBD2. The CDR3 contains 13 residues. CDR1 SGHTA and CDR2 FQGNSA come from the germline V gene. The CDR3, as DNA: TGTGCCGGCAGCCCGGGACTACAAGAGACCCAGTACTTC. Protein sequence: CAGSPGLQETQYF.

The chain employs TRBV11-2 and TRBJ2-7; 7 positions match TRBD1. Germline loops: CDR1 SGHAT, CDR2 FQNNGV. The CDR3 has 14 amino acids. The V segment lost 1 base and the J segment 5 bases; nucleotides outside the gene matches: 5. In DNA form, the CDR3 reads TGTGCCAGCAGCTTAGTGTACAGGGGACACGAGCAGTACTTC. Protein product: CASSLVYRGHEQYF.

This chain joins TRBV2 and TRBJ1-5; 10 bases fit TRBD1. The CDR3 is 15 amino acids. Looked up from germline, CDR1 is SNHLY and CDR2 is FYNNEI. Trimming at V came to 6 bases and at J to 5 bases, leaving 7 bases not matched to a gene. This CDR3 reads CASSLSGQGDQPQHF. The DNA for the CDR3 is TGTGCCAGCAGCTTAAGCGGACAGGGGGATCAGCCCCAGCATTTT.

The rearrangement uses TRBV5-5 and TRBJ2-7; either TRBD1 or TRBD2 may supply D (5 bases each). This CDR3 has 12 amino acids. CDR1 and CDR2 from the germline V gene are SGHKS and YYEKEE (reference sequence). The ends were cut back, 1 base at V and 7 bases at J, with 9 bases in the middle. The CDR3 DNA reads TGTGCCAGCAGCTTGTATGGGGGAGAGCAGTACTTC. Its translation is CASSLYGGEQYF.

The chain has TRBV27 and TRBJ2-2; 12 bases match TRBD2. The CDR3 totals 16 residues. The germline V gene has CDR1 MNHEY and CDR2 SMNVEV (reference sequence). Trimming at V came to 6 bases and at J to 4 bases, leaving 6 bases not matched to a gene. The CDR3 is CASRPGTSGLTGELFF. The CDR3 region has the DNA TGTGCCAGCAGACCCGGGACTAGCGGGCTCACCGGGGAGCTGTTTTTT.

The chain combines TRBV2 with TRBJ1-2; no reliable D call. In germline, CDR1 is SNHLY, CDR2 FYNNEI. The V end lost 1 base, the J end lost 0 bases, and 6 bases lay between the germline ends. The CDR3 consists of 14 residues. The CDR3 DNA reads as TGTGCCAGCAGTGAAGAGGCAGCTAACTATGGCTACACCTTC. Amino acid sequence: CASSEEAANYGYTF.

This clone showed up just a few times. The gene calls are TRBV15 and TRBJ2-2, with D hard to call. The CDR3 extends over 12 amino acids. Germline CDR1 LNHNV, CDR2 YYDKDF (reference sequence). Between the trimmed V and J ends, which lost 8 bases and 1 base, there was a span of 5 bases. DNA of the CDR3: TGTGCCACCTGTCGGAACACCGGGGAGCTGTTTTTT. Translation gives CATCRNTGELFF.

The chain is built from TRBV25-1 and TRBJ2-2; the D gene could be TRBD1 or TRBD2 (6 bases each). Germline CDR1 MGHDK, CDR2 SYGVNS. Trimming removed 8 bases from V and 8 bases from J, with 12 bases in between. This CDR3 is 12 amino acids long. The CDR3: CASGGLTGELFF. The CDR3 DNA sequence: TGTGCCAGCGGGGGGCTCACGGGGGAGCTGTTTTTT. Full variable domain (rest looked up from reference TRBV25-1 and TRBJ2-2): EADIYQTPRYLVIGTGKKITLECSQTMGHDKMYWYQQDPGMELHLIHYSYGVNSTEKGDLSSESTVSRIRTEHFPLTLESARPSHTSQYLCASGGLTGELFFGEGSRLTVL.

J is TRBJ2-6 and V is TRBV5-8; 10 nucleotides align to TRBD1. Germline V gene data show CDR1 as SGHTS and CDR2 as YDEGEE. The CDR3 runs 16 residues. Trimming at V came to 5 bases and at J to 3 bases, leaving 5 bases not matched to a gene. The CDR3 nucleotides are TGTGCCAGCAGTCGGGACAGGGGTAATGGGGCCAACGTCCTGACTTTC. Its protein product is CASSRDRGNGANVLTF.

This clone was seen only once. This chain joins TRBV9 and TRBJ1-3; D ambiguous. Trimming cost V 0 bases and J 0 bases, with 13 bases left between them. The V gene's germline CDR1 is SGDLS and CDR2 YYNGEE. The CDR3 covers 17 residues. CDR3 in amino acids: CASSVGFEGRSGNTIYF. CDR3 sequence (DNA): TGTGCCAGCAGCGTAGGCTTTGAGGGTCGCTCTGGAAACACCATATATTTT.

In DNA form, the CDR3 reads TGTGCCAGCTCCCCGGGGGTTGTCACTGAAGCTTTCTTT. It specifies CASSPGVVTEAFF. This chain joins TRBV18 and TRBJ1-1; possible D gene TRBD1, 5 bases. There are 13 residues in the CDR3. Germline V gives CDR1 KGHSH, CDR2 LQKENI. V shed 6 bases and J shed 4 bases, with 12 bases lying between them. Filled out from reference TRBV18 and TRBJ1-1, the complete variable domain reads NAGVMQNPRHLVRRRGQEARLRCSPMKGHSHVYWYRQLPEEGLKFMVYLQKENIIDESGMPKERFSAEFPKEGPSILRIQQVVRGDSAAYFCASSPGVVTEAFFGQGTRLTVV.

This sequence joins TRBV10-3 and TRBJ1-1, with 11 bases aligning to TRBD1. Losses at the gene ends were 11 bases for V and 4 bases for J; bases not matched to a gene: 9. The CDR3 runs to 14 residues. Looked up from germline, CDR1 is ENHRY and CDR2 is SYGVKD. The CDR3 sequence is CAASRTGGITEAFF. In DNA form, the CDR3 reads TGTGCCGCAAGTAGGACAGGGGGCATCACTGAAGCTTTCTTT.

The DNA for the CDR3 is TGTGCCAGCAGCCCGCTACTGGGGGTGAACACTGAAGCTTTCTTT. It specifies CASSPLLGVNTEAFF. The chain employs TRBV27 and TRBJ1-1; D might be TRBD1 (5 bases). Germline V gene data show CDR1 as MNHEY and CDR2 as SMNVEV (reference sequence). The length of the CDR3 is 15 residues. V dropped 6 bases and J dropped 0 bases, with 14 bases sitting between them.

This clone was counted a few times. The gene calls are TRBV19 and TRBJ1-5; no reliable D call. Germline V gene data show CDR1 as LNHDA and CDR2 as SQIVND (reference sequence). The CDR3 spans 14 residues. Between the trimmed V and J ends, which lost 1 base and 11 bases, there was a span of 15 bases. The CDR3 here is CASSIAGGKWSQHF. Written as DNA, the CDR3 is TGTGCCAGTAGTATAGCGGGCGGGAAGTGGTCCCAGCATTTT.

This clone was counted a single time. The chain employs TRBV27 and TRBJ2-1; 7 nucleotides align to TRBD2. With 5 bases clipped from V and 7 bases from J, the junction kept 11 bases outside the gene matches. Germline loops: CDR1 MNHEY, CDR2 SMNVEV (reference sequence). The CDR3 spans 15 residues. This chain's CDR3 is CASSEVALAKNEQFF. The CDR3 DNA reads as TGTGCCAGCAGTGAAGTGGCACTAGCGAAAAATGAGCAGTTCTTC.

This clone was observed many times. The chain links TRBV7-3 to TRBJ1-1; TRBD1 aligns across 9 bases. The CDR3 is made up of 14 amino acids. The V gene's germline CDR1 is SGHTA and CDR2 FQGTGA. The trim removed 5 bases at V and 1 base at J, leaving 2 bases unmatched. Here the CDR3 reads CASSVTGGNTEAFF. The CDR3, as DNA: TGTGCCAGCAGCGTGACAGGGGGGAACACTGAAGCTTTCTTT.

This clone was seen a single time. This chain links TRBV7-3 with TRBJ2-7, with TRBD2 as a possible D gene (6 bases). Looked up from germline, CDR1 is SGHTA and CDR2 is FQGTGA. The CDR3 is 15 amino acids. The V and J ends lost 2 bases and 3 bases respectively, with 14 bases between them. The CDR3 is CASSLYSGGNYEQYF. CDR3 coding DNA: TGTGCCAGCAGCTTATACTCTGGCGGGAACTACGAGCAGTACTTC.

Regarding this clone: At the DNA level, this CDR3 is encoded by other sequences in the same sample as well. This chain joins TRBV29-1 and TRBJ1-1; D gene ambiguous. Between the trimmed V and J ends, which lost 4 bases and 1 base, there was a span of 4 bases. Germline V gene lookup returns CDR1 SQVTM and CDR2 ANQGSEA. The CDR3 has 11 residues. The CDR3 reads CSVVGNTEAFF. For the CDR3, the DNA is TGCAGCGTTGTTGGGAACACTGAAGCTTTCTTT.

This chain links TRBV5-1 with TRBJ2-7; possible D gene TRBD2, 6 bases. Germline loops: CDR1 SGHRS, CDR2 YFSETQ. Trimming took 4 bases from V and 2 from J, leaving 19 bases between them. CDR3 length: 16 residues. The CDR3 sequence: CASSITPGGATYEQYF. The CDR3 DNA follows: TGCGCCAGCAGCATCACCCCGGGCGGGGCGACCTACGAGCAGTACTTC.

The rearrangement joins TRBV5-4 to TRBJ2-3, with 14 bases lining up with TRBD2. J lost 3 bases, V lost 4 bases, and 4 bases had no gene match. Germline V gene lookup returns CDR1 SGHNT and CDR2 YYREEE (reference sequence). The CDR3 spans 16 residues. CDR3 amino acids: CASSTRLAGGTDTQYF. CDR3 sequence (DNA): TGTGCCAGCAGCACTAGACTAGCGGGGGGGACAGATACGCAGTATTTT.

This clone has a handful of counts. J is TRBJ2-1 and V is TRBV28, with D possibly called TRBD1 or TRBD2 (5 bases each). Germline assignment: CDR1 MDHEN and CDR2 SYDVKM. CDR3 length equals 17 residues. The ends were cut back, 2 bases at V and 2 bases at J, with 16 bases in the middle. The CDR3 sequence is CASSLAYTGLAYNEQFF. The CDR3 DNA reads TGTGCCAGCAGTTTAGCCTACACAGGACTGGCCTACAATGAGCAGTTCTTC.

This chain links TRBV11-2 with TRBJ2-7; possible D gene TRBD1, 5 bases. V dropped 0 bases and J dropped 0 bases, with 9 bases sitting between them. The germline CDR1 and CDR2 sequences are SGHAT and FQNNGV. CDR3 size: 15 residues. CDR3 nucleotides: TGTGCCAGCAGCTTAGATTCAGGGCACTCCTACGAGCAGTACTTC. Its protein product is CASSLDSGHSYEQYF.

The table lists this clone with a count of one. The CDR3 here is CASSVSGQRPGQEQFF. The DNA for the CDR3 is TGTGCCAGCAGCGTGTCGGGACAGCGGCCGGGTCAGGAGCAGTTCTTC. V gene TRBV9 combines with J gene TRBJ2-1, with 7 positions matching TRBD1. The germline V gene encodes CDR1 SGDLS and CDR2 YYNGEE. V lost 2 bases, J lost 10 bases, and 15 bases stayed unmatched. The CDR3 is made up of 16 amino acids.